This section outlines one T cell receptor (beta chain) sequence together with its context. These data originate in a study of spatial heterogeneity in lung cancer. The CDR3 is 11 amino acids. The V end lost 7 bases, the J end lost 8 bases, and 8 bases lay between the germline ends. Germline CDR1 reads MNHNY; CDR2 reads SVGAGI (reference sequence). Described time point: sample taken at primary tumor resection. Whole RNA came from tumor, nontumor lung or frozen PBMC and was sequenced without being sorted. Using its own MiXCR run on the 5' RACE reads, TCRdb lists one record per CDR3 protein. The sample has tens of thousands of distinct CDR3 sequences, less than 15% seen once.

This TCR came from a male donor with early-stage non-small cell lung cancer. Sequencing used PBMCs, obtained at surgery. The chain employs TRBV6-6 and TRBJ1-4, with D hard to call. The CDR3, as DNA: TGTGCCAGCACCTACGGAGAAAAACTGTTTTTT. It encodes CASTYGEKLFF.